This is a list of T cell receptor beta chains from one sample in a study of blood T cell repertoires in COVID-19. TCRdb's table, derived via immunoSEQ multiplex PCR, lists solely in-frame clones and lacks some. The repertoire has 160,000 or so clones, roughly nine tenths of them found once; the top ten carry 15% to 20%. Sequencing used peripheral blood. These receptors were obtained from a man aged 60-69 years with active or convalescent COVID-19. The CDR3 runs from the conserved cysteine through the conserved F or W. The D gene is left open where the match is weak. The size entry is marked missing in some rows and otherwise reads once, few, many or a size class.

size: -
V: TRBV29-1
D: -
J: TRBJ1-5
CDR3: CSVESQGHQPQHF
DNA: TGCAGCGTTGAGAGCCAGGGGCATCAGCCCCAGCATTTT

size: -
V: TRBV5-8
D: -
J: TRBJ1-1
CDR3: CASSFQAVRYTEAFF
DNA: TGTGCCAGCAGCTTTCAGGCTGTTAGGTACACTGAAGCTTTCTTT

size: -
V: TRBV6-4
D: TRBD2
J: TRBJ2-2
CDR3: CASSDSYSGGANTGELFF
DNA: TGTGCCAGCAGTGACTCCTATAGCGGGGGCGCGAACACCGGGGAGCTGTTTTTT

size: -
V: TRBV5-1
D: -
J: TRBJ2-7
CDR3: CASSLRQSYEQYF
DNA: TGCGCCAGCAGCTTGCGACAGTCCTACGAGCAGTACTTC

size: -
V: TRBV5-6
D: TRBD1
J: TRBJ2-2
CDR3: CASSLFRDRAVGELFF
DNA: TGTGCCAGCAGCTTGTTCAGGGACAGGGCTGTCGGGGAGCTGTTTTTT

size: -
V: TRBV11-3
D: -
J: TRBJ2-3
CDR3: CASSFQGADTQYF
DNA: TGTGCCAGCAGCTTTCAGGGCGCAGATACGCAGTATTTT

size: -
V: TRBV18
D: -
J: TRBJ1-1
CDR3: CASSPGPENTEAFF
DNA: TGTGCCAGCTCACCAGGGCCGGAGAACACTGAAGCTTTCTTT

size: -
V: TRBV3-1/TRBV3-2
D: -
J: TRBJ1-1
CDR3: CASSPPAEGKGLTSRAFF
DNA: TGTGCCAGCAGCCCCCCGGCGGAGGGAAAGGGATTAACGTCCCGAGCTTTCTTT

size: -
V: TRBV4-2
D: TRBD2
J: TRBJ2-1
CDR3: CASSQPSGGERGEQFF
DNA: TGTGCCAGCAGCCAGCCTAGCGGGGGGGAAAGAGGCGAGCAGTTCTTC

size: -
V: TRBV2
D: -
J: TRBJ2-5
CDR3: CAGQIQETQYF
DNA: TGTGCCGGACAGATTCAAGAGACCCAGTACTTC

size: -
V: TRBV9
D: -
J: TRBJ1-3
CDR3: CASSAEDRLTGNTIYF
DNA: TGTGCCAGCAGCGCAGAGGATAGGCTGACTGGAAACACCATATATTTT

size: -
V: TRBV12-3/TRBV12-4
D: TRBD1
J: TRBJ1-2
CDR3: CASRGRDRGGDTF
DNA: TGTGCCAGCAGGGGTCGGGACAGGGGAGGAGACACCTTC

size: -
V: TRBV10-3
D: -
J: TRBJ2-2
CDR3: CAISGTQEGGELFF
DNA: TGTGCCATCAGCGGGACTCAGGAGGGCGGGGAGCTGTTTTTT

size: -
V: TRBV27
D: TRBD1
J: TRBJ1-5
CDR3: CASSPTRTGWNQPQHF
DNA: TGTGCCAGCAGTCCTACGCGGACAGGGTGGAATCAGCCCCAGCATTTT

size: few
V: TRBV7-9
D: TRBD2
J: TRBJ2-2
CDR3: CASSLTSAGELFF
DNA: TGTGCCAGCAGCCTAACTAGCGCCGGGGAGCTGTTTTTT

size: once
V: TRBV6-5
D: -
J: TRBJ2-3
CDR3: CASRTSYSTDTQYF
DNA: TGTGCCAGCAGGACTAGTTATAGCACAGATACGCAGTATTTT

size: -
V: TRBV5-1
D: TRBD1
J: TRBJ1-4
CDR3: CASSPDRAEEKLFF
DNA: TGCGCCAGCAGCCCGGACAGGGCCGAAGAAAAACTGTTTTTT

size: -
V: TRBV11-2
D: -
J: TRBJ1-5
CDR3: CASSLDGSLGQPQHF
DNA: TGTGCCAGCAGCTTAGATGGCAGTCTAGGTCAGCCCCAGCATTTT

size: -
V: TRBV11-2
D: -
J: TRBJ2-3
CDR3: CASSSTTSADTQYF
DNA: TGTGCCAGCAGCTCGACTACATCGGCAGATACGCAGTATTTT

size: -
V: TRBV6-1
D: -
J: TRBJ1-1
CDR3: CASSNPQIMNTEAFF
DNA: TGTGCCAGCAGTAACCCACAGATCATGAACACTGAAGCTTTCTTT

size: -
V: TRBV7-9
D: -
J: TRBJ2-2
CDR3: CASRLELLGELFF
DNA: TGTGCCAGCAGGTTAGAACTTCTCGGGGAGCTGTTTTTT

size: -
V: TRBV10-3
D: -
J: TRBJ1-5
CDR3: CAISEAGAISQPQHF
DNA: TGTGCCATCAGTGAGGCGGGGGCTATAAGTCAGCCCCAGCATTTT

size: -
V: TRBV7-2
D: TRBD1
J: TRBJ1-2
CDR3: CASSSGQGADYTF
DNA: TGTGCCAGCAGCTCCGGACAGGGGGCTGACTACACCTTC

size: -
V: TRBV5-1
D: TRBD1
J: TRBJ1-4
CDR3: CASSLDQGGANEKLFF
DNA: TGCGCCAGCAGCTTAGACCAGGGGGGAGCTAATGAAAAACTGTTTTTT

size: -
V: TRBV5-1
D: TRBD1
J: TRBJ1-1
CDR3: CASSLRTGGRTNTEAFF
DNA: TGCGCCAGCAGCTTACGTACAGGGGGCAGGACGAACACTGAAGCTTTCTTT

size: -
V: TRBV5-1
D: TRBD1
J: TRBJ2-2
CDR3: CASSLSLGGEWNTGELFF
DNA: TGCGCCAGCAGCTTGTCTTTAGGGGGCGAATGGAACACCGGGGAGCTGTTTTTT

size: -
V: TRBV18
D: TRBD1
J: TRBJ1-1
CDR3: CASSPDRGLTEAFF
DNA: TGTGCCAGCTCACCAGACAGGGGGCTCACTGAAGCTTTCTTT

size: -
V: TRBV7-2
D: TRBD2
J: TRBJ2-5
CDR3: CASSLDPRGGRKTQYF
DNA: TGTGCCAGCAGCTTAGATCCCCGGGGGGGCAGAAAGACCCAGTACTTC

size: few
V: TRBV10-1
D: TRBD2
J: TRBJ2-1
CDR3: CASSEASGISEQFF
DNA: TGCGCCAGCAGTGAGGCTAGCGGGATAAGTGAGCAGTTCTTC

size: once
V: TRBV3-1/TRBV3-2
D: TRBD2
J: TRBJ2-7
CDR3: CASSRGLAGYYEQYF
DNA: TGTGCCAGCAGCCGCGGACTAGCGGGGTACTACGAGCAGTACTTC